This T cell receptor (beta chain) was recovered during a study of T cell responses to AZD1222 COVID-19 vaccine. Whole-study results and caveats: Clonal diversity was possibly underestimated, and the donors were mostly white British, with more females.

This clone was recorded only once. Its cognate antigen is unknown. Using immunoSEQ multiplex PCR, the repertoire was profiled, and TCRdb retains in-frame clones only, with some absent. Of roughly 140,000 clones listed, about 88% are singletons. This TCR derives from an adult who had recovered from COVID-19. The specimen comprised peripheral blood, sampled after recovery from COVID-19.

The CDR3 bases are TGCGCCAGCTCCGCATCCGCTTCGCATGAGCAGTTCTTC. Translation gives CASSASASHEQFF. This chain uses TRBV10-1 with TRBJ2-1; D call uncertain. The CDR3 extends over 13 amino acids. CDR1 and CDR2 from the germline V gene are WNHNN and SYGVQD (reference sequence). The V end lost 8 bases, the J end lost 8 bases, and 16 bases lay between the germline ends.